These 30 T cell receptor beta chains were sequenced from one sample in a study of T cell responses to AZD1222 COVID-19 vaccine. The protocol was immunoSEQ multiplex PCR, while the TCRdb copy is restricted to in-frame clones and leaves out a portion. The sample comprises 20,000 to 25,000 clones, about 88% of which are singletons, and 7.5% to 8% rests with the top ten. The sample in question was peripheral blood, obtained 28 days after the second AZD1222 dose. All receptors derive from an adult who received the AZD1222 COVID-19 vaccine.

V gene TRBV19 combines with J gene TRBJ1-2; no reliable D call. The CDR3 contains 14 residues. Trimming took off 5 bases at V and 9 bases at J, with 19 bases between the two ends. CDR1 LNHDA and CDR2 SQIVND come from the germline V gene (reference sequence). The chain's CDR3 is CASSSNQSPYRYTF. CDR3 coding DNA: TGTGCCAGTAGTTCTAACCAGTCCCCGTATCGCTACACCTTC.

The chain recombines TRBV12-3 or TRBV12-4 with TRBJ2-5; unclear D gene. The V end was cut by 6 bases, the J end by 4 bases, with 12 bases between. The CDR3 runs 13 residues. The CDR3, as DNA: TGTGCCAGCAGCCCGCGAGGTGGAGAGACCCAGTACTTC. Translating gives CASSPRGGETQYF.

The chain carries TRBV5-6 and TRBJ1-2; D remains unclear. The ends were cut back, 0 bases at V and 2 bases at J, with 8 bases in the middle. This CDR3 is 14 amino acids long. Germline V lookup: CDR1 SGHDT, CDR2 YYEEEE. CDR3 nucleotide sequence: TGTGCCAGCAGCTTGGTGTGGGCGAACTATGGCTACACCTTC. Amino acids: CASSLVWANYGYTF.

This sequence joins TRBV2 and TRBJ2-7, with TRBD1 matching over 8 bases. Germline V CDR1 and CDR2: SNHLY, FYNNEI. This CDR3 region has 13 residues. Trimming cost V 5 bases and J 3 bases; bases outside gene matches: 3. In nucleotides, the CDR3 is TGTGCCAGCAGTACGACAGGGGTCTACGAGCAGTACTTC. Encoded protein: CASSTTGVYEQYF.

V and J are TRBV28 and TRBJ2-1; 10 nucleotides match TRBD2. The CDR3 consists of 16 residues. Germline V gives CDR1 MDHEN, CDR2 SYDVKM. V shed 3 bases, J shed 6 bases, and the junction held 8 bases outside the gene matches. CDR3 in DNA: TGTGCCAGCAGTTTGTTTGCTAGCGGGAGTATCAATGAGCAGTTCTTC. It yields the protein CASSLFASGSINEQFF.

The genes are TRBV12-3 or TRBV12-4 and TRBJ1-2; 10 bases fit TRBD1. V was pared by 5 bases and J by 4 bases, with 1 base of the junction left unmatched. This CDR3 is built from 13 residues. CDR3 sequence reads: CASSRTGGYGYTF. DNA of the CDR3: TGTGCCAGCAGTAGGACAGGGGGCTATGGCTACACCTTC.

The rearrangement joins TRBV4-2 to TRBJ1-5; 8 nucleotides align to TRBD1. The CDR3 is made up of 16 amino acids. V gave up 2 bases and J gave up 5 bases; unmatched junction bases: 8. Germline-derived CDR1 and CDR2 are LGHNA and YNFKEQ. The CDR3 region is CASSQTGQALDQPQHF. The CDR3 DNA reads TGTGCCAGCAGCCAAACGGGACAGGCCCTTGATCAGCCCCAGCATTTT.

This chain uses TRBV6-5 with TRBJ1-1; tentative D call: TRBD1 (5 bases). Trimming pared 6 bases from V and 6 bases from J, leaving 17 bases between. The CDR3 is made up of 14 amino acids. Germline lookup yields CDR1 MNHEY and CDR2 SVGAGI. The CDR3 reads CASRSTGRGAEAFF. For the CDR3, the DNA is TGTGCCAGCAGGTCTACAGGACGCGGCGCTGAAGCTTTCTTT.

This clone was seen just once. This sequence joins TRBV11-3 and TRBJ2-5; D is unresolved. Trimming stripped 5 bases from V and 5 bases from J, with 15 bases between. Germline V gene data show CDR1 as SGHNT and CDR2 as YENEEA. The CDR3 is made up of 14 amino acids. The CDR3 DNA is TGTGCCAGCAGCCCTATCCAACAAGGTGAGACCCAGTACTTC. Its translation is CASSPIQQGETQYF.

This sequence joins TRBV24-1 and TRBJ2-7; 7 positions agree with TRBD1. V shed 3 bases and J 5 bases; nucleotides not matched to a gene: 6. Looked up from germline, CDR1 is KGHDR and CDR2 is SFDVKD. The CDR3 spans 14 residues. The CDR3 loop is CATSDPGTVHEQYF. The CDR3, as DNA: TGTGCCACCAGTGATCCGGGGACAGTACACGAGCAGTACTTC.

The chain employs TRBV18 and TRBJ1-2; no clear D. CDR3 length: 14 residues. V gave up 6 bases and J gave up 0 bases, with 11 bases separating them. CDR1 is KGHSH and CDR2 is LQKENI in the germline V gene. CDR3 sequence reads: CASSPAYTNYGYTF. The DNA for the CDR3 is TGTGCCAGCTCGCCGGCATACACTAACTATGGCTACACCTTC.

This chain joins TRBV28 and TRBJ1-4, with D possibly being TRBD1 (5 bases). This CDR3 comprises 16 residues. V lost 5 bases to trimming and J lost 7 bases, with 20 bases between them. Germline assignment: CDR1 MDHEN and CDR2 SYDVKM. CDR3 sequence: CASSPTRGGSGEKLFF. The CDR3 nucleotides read TGTGCCAGCAGTCCGACTCGGGGGGGTTCAGGTGAAAAACTGTTTTTT.

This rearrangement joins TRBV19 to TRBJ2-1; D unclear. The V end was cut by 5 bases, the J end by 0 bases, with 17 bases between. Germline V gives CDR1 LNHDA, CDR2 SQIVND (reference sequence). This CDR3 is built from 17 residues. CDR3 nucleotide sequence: TGTGCCAGTAGTTCCCACGCAGTGACCAGCTCCTACAATGAGCAGTTCTTC. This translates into CASSSHAVTSSYNEQFF.

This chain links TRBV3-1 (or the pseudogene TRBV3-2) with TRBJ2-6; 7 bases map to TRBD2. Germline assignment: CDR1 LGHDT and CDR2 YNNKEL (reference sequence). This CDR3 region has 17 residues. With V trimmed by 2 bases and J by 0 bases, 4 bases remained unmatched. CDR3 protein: CASSQPSGYSGANVLTF. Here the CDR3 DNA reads TGTGCCAGCAGCCAACCTAGCGGCTACTCTGGGGCCAACGTCCTGACTTTC.

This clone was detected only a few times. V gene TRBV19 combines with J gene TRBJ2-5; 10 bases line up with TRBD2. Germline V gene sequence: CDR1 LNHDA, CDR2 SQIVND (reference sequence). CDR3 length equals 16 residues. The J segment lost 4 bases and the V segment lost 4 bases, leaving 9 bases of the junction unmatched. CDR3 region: CASSTSGRGLRETQYF. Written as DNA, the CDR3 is TGTGCCAGTAGTACTAGCGGGAGAGGTTTGAGAGAGACCCAGTACTTC. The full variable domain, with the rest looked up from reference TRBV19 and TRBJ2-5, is DGGITQSPKYLFRKEGQNVTLSCEQNLNHDAMYWYRQDPGQGLRLIYYSQIVNDFQKGDIAEGYSVSREKKESFPLTVTSAQKNPTAFYLCASSTSGRGLRETQYFGPGTRLLVL.

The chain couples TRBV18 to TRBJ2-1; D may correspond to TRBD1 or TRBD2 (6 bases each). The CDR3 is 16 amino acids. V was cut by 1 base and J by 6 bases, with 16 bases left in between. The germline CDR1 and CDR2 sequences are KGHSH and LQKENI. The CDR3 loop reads CASSPLMSGASNEQFF. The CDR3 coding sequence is TGTGCCAGCTCACCACTCATGTCGGGGGCCTCCAATGAGCAGTTCTTC.

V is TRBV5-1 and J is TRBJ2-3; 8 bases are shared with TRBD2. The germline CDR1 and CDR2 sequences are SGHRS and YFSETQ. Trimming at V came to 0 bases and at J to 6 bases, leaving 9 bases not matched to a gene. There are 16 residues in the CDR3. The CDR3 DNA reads TGCGCCAGCAGCTTGGCCGCGGGACTAGGGGCGGATACGCAGTATTTT. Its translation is CASSLAAGLGADTQYF.

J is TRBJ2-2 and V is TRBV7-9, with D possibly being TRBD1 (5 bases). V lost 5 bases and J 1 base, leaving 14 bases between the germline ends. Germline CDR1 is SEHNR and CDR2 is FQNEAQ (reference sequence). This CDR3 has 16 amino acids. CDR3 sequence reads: CASSPLKGLNTGELFF. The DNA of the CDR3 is TGTGCCAGCAGCCCATTAAAGGGGTTGAACACCGGGGAGCTGTTTTTT.

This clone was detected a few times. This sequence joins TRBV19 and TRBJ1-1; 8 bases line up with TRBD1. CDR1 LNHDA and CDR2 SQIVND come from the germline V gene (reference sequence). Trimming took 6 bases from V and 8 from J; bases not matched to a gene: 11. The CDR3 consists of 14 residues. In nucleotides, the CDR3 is TGTGCCAGTAGCAGTGGATTCGGGACAGGCGAAGCTTTCTTT. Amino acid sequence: CASSSGFGTGEAFF.

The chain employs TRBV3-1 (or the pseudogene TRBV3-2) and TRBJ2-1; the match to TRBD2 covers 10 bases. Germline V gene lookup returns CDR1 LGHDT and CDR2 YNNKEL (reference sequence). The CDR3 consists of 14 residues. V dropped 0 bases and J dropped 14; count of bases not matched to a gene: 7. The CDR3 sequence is CASSQDRLAGVKFF. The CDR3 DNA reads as TGTGCCAGCAGCCAAGATCGGCTAGCGGGAGTCAAGTTCTTC.

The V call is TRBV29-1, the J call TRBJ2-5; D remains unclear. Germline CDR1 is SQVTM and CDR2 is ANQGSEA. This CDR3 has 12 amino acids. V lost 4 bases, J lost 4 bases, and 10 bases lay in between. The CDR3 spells CSVVRQRETQYF. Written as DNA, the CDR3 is TGCAGCGTTGTTAGGCAGAGAGAGACCCAGTACTTC.

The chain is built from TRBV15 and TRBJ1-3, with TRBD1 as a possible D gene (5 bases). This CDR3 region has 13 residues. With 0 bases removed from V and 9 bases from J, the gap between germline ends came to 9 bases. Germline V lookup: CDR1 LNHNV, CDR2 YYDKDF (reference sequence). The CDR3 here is CATSREAQGTIYF. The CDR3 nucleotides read TGTGCCACCAGCAGAGAGGCCCAGGGCACCATATATTTT. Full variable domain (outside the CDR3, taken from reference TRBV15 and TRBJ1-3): DAMVIQNPRYQVTQFGKPVTLSCSQTLNHNVMYWYQQKSSQAPKLLFHYYDKDFNNEADTPDNFQSRRPNTSFCFLDIRSPGLGDTAMYLCATSREAQGTIYFGEGSWLTVV.

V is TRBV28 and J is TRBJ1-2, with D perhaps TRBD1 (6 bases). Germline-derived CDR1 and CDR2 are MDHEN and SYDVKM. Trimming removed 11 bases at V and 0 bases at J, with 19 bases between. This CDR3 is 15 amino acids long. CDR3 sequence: CAWGGGRSTNYGYTF. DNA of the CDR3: TGTGCCTGGGGCGGGGGGCGGTCGACTAACTATGGCTACACCTTC.

The DNA of the CDR3 is TGTGCCAGCAGCCCAGGGGTCTATGGCTACACCTTC. It translates to CASSPGVYGYTF. V usage is TRBV7-9 and J usage is TRBJ1-2; D possibly corresponds to TRBD1 (6 bases). The CDR3 spans 12 residues. Germline lookup yields CDR1 SEHNR and CDR2 FQNEAQ (reference sequence). Trimming removed 5 bases at V and 4 bases at J, with 8 bases between.

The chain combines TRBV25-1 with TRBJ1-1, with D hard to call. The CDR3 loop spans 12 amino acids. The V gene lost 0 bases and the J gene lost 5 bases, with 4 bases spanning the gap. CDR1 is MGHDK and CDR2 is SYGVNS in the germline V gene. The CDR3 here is CASSEYQTEAFF. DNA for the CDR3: TGTGCCAGCAGTGAATACCAGACTGAAGCTTTCTTT.

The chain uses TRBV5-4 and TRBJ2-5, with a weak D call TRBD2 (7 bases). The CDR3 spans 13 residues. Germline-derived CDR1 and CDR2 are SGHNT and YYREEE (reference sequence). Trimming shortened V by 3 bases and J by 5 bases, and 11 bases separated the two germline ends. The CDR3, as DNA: TGTGCCAGCAGCTCGAGGGGGGGGGAGACCCAGTACTTC. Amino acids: CASSSRGGETQYF.

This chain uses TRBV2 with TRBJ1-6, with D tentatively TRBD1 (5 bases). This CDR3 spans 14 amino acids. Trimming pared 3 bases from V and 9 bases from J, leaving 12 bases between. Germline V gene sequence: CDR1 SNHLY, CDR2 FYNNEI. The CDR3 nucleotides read TGTGCCAGCAGTGACAGGCAGGGTAGTTCACCCCTCCACTTT. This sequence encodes CASSDRQGSSPLHF.

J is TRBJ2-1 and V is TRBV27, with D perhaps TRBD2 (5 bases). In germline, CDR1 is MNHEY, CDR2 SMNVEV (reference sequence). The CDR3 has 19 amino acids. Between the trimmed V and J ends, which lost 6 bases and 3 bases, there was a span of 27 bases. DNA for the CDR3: TGTGCCAGCAGGACGCGCAGCTCCGAGAGGGATAGGGTCTACAATGAGCAGTTCTTC. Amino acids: CASRTRSSERDRVYNEQFF.

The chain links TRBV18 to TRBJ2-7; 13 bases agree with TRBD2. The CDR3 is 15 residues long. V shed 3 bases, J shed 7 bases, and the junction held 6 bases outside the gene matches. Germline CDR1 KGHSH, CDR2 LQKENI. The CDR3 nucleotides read TGTGCCAGCTCACCTACTAGCGGGGGGGCCCGGGAGCAGTACTTC. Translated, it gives CASSPTSGGAREQYF.

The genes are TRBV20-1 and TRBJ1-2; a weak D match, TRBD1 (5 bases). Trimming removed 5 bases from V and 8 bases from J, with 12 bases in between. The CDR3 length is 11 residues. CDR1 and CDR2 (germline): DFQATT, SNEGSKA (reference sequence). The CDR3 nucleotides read TGCAGTGCTCCTGTGGGGGGAGGCTACACCTTC. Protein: CSAPVGGGYTF.